These T cell receptor beta chains were read from a single sample in a study of blood T cell repertoires in COVID-19. Here immunoSEQ multiplex PCR was the method, and the copy in TCRdb shows in-frame clones only, minus some. The table has a few hundred thousand clones, about 87% seen once. The specimen sequenced was PBMCs or T cells enriched from blood (not recorded which). The receptors derive from a woman aged 40 to 50 who had been exposed to COVID-19. The CDR3 runs from the conserved cysteine through the conserved F or W. Each record gives: clone size, D gene, J gene, V gene, CDR3 DNA, CDR3 protein. The D gene is left open where the match is weak. Clone size is given for some rows only: seen once, a few or many times, or a class if the clone is expanded.

clone size: few; D gene: -; J gene: TRBJ2-1; V gene: TRBV19; CDR3 DNA: TGTGCCAGTAGCCACGGGAGCAGCTCCTACAATGAGCAGTTCTTC; CDR3 protein: CASSHGSSSYNEQFF
clone size: -; D gene: -; J gene: TRBJ1-2; V gene: TRBV4-1; CDR3 DNA: TGCGCCAGCAGCCAAGAGGGGTTGGGGGGTGGCTACACCTTC; CDR3 protein: CASSQEGLGGGYTF
clone size: -; D gene: TRBD1; J gene: TRBJ1-2; V gene: TRBV5-1; CDR3 DNA: TGTGCCAGCAGCGCTAGCGGGACAGGGGGCGATGGCTACACCTTC; CDR3 protein: CASSASGTGGDGYTF
clone size: -; D gene: -; J gene: TRBJ2-1; V gene: TRBV7-9; CDR3 DNA: TGTGCCAGCACCTCCCCCGGCGGAGTAAACCGCGATGAGCAGTTCTTC; CDR3 protein: CASTSPGGVNRDEQFF
clone size: -; D gene: TRBD1; J gene: TRBJ1-3; V gene: TRBV19; CDR3 DNA: TGTGCCAGTAGTAGAGGGACAGCCACTGGAAACACCATATATTTT; CDR3 protein: CASSRGTATGNTIYF
clone size: -; D gene: TRBD1; J gene: TRBJ1-6; V gene: TRBV29-1; CDR3 DNA: TGCAGCGTCAAAACAGGGGGAGGTTCACCCCTCCACTTT; CDR3 protein: CSVKTGGGSPLHF
clone size: few; D gene: -; J gene: TRBJ2-6; V gene: TRBV4-2; CDR3 DNA: TGTGCCAGCAGCCAAGACGGTTCCAACTCTGGGGCCAACGTCCTGACTTTC; CDR3 protein: CASSQDGSNSGANVLTF
clone size: -; D gene: -; J gene: TRBJ2-2; V gene: TRBV28; CDR3 DNA: TGTGCCAGCAGCGTGACAGGGAACACCGGGGAGCTGTTTTTT; CDR3 protein: CASSVTGNTGELFF
clone size: -; D gene: -; J gene: TRBJ2-5; V gene: TRBV10-3; CDR3 DNA: TGTGCCATCAGTGGAGGAGGATACCAAGAGACCCAGTACTTC; CDR3 protein: CAISGGGYQETQYF
clone size: once; D gene: -; J gene: TRBJ1-2; V gene: TRBV7-9; CDR3 DNA: TGTGCCAGCAGCGGTCTGGGCCCCTACACCTTC; CDR3 protein: CASSGLGPYTF
clone size: -; D gene: -; J gene: TRBJ1-1; V gene: TRBV6-2/TRBV6-3; CDR3 DNA: TGTGCCAGCAGTTCCGACAGACCGAACACTGAAGCTTTCTTT; CDR3 protein: CASSSDRPNTEAFF
clone size: -; D gene: -; J gene: TRBJ1-3; V gene: TRBV28; CDR3 DNA: TGTGCCAGCAGTTCCTCAGGGGCTGGAAACACCATATATTTT; CDR3 protein: CASSSSGAGNTIYF
clone size: -; D gene: TRBD2; J gene: TRBJ2-5; V gene: TRBV30; CDR3 DNA: TGTGCCTGGAGTGCCCCGGGGGGAGAGACCCAGTACTTC; CDR3 protein: CAWSAPGGETQYF
clone size: -; D gene: TRBD2; J gene: TRBJ2-3; V gene: TRBV9; CDR3 DNA: TGTGCCAGCAGCGGCGAGGGAGGCGGGGGGGCCTCAGATACGCAGTATTTT; CDR3 protein: CASSGEGGGGASDTQYF
clone size: -; D gene: -; J gene: TRBJ1-5; V gene: TRBV7-2; CDR3 DNA: TGTGCCAGCAGCTTAGAAGGGGCGGGGCATCAGCCCCAGCATTTT; CDR3 protein: CASSLEGAGHQPQHF
clone size: -; D gene: TRBD1; J gene: TRBJ2-1; V gene: TRBV30; CDR3 DNA: TGTGCCTGGAGTCACTCAAGACCGGGGGACAGGTACAATGAGCAGTTCTTC; CDR3 protein: CAWSHSRPGDRYNEQFF
clone size: -; D gene: -; J gene: TRBJ1-3; V gene: TRBV7-2; CDR3 DNA: TGTGCCAGCAGCCCAAAGGACACCCGAAACACCATATATTTT; CDR3 protein: CASSPKDTRNTIYF
clone size: -; D gene: -; J gene: TRBJ2-5; V gene: TRBV7-7; CDR3 DNA: TGTGCCAGCAGCCCAGACAGGATTCAAGAGACCCAGTACTTC; CDR3 protein: CASSPDRIQETQYF
clone size: -; D gene: -; J gene: TRBJ1-1; V gene: TRBV4-2; CDR3 DNA: TGTGCCAGCAGCCGGTCTCAGGGCATGAACACTGAAGCTTTCTTT; CDR3 protein: CASSRSQGMNTEAFF
clone size: -; D gene: -; J gene: TRBJ1-6; V gene: TRBV27; CDR3 DNA: TGTGCCAGCAGTCCAGGGGATCGCCGGTCACCCCTCCACTTT; CDR3 protein: CASSPGDRRSPLHF
clone size: -; D gene: TRBD1; J gene: TRBJ1-6; V gene: TRBV28; CDR3 DNA: TGTGCCAGCAGACAGGGGACTAATTCACCCCTCCACTTT; CDR3 protein: CASRQGTNSPLHF
clone size: -; D gene: TRBD1; J gene: TRBJ1-2; V gene: TRBV6-5; CDR3 DNA: TGTGCCAGCAGCCCCACAGGGGTCAACTATGGCTACACCTTC; CDR3 protein: CASSPTGVNYGYTF
clone size: -; D gene: -; J gene: TRBJ2-1; V gene: TRBV12-5; CDR3 DNA: TGTGCTAGTGGTTTCACGACACGCTACAATGAGCAGTTCTTC; CDR3 protein: CASGFTTRYNEQFF
clone size: -; D gene: -; J gene: TRBJ2-1; V gene: TRBV7-9; CDR3 DNA: TGTGCCAGCAGCCGAGATTATCCGGGGAGGTTCTTC; CDR3 protein: CASSRDYPGRFF
clone size: -; D gene: TRBD2; J gene: TRBJ2-7; V gene: TRBV11-2; CDR3 DNA: TGTGCCAGCAGCTTAGGGGGGGGGACCTACGAGCAGTACTTC; CDR3 protein: CASSLGGGTYEQYF
clone size: -; D gene: TRBD2; J gene: TRBJ2-2; V gene: TRBV7-2; CDR3 DNA: TGTGCCAGCAGCTTTCTGAGCGGGGCACGGAACGGGGAGCTGTTTTTT; CDR3 protein: CASSFLSGARNGELFF
clone size: -; D gene: TRBD2; J gene: TRBJ2-7; V gene: TRBV6-1; CDR3 DNA: TGTGCCAGCAGTGAATTTATTAGAAGGACTAGCGGTTTCTACGAGCAGTACTTC; CDR3 protein: CASSEFIRRTSGFYEQYF
clone size: -; D gene: -; J gene: TRBJ2-1; V gene: TRBV12-2; CDR3 DNA: TGTGCAAGTCGCTCCCCTACCGGGACTAGCGGGAATTACAATGAGCAGTTCTTC; CDR3 protein: CASRSPTGTSGNYNEQFF
clone size: -; D gene: -; J gene: TRBJ2-2; V gene: TRBV7-2; CDR3 DNA: TGTGCCAGCAGCTTAGATCCGGAATCCACACTAAACACCGGGGAGCTGTTTTTT; CDR3 protein: CASSLDPESTLNTGELFF